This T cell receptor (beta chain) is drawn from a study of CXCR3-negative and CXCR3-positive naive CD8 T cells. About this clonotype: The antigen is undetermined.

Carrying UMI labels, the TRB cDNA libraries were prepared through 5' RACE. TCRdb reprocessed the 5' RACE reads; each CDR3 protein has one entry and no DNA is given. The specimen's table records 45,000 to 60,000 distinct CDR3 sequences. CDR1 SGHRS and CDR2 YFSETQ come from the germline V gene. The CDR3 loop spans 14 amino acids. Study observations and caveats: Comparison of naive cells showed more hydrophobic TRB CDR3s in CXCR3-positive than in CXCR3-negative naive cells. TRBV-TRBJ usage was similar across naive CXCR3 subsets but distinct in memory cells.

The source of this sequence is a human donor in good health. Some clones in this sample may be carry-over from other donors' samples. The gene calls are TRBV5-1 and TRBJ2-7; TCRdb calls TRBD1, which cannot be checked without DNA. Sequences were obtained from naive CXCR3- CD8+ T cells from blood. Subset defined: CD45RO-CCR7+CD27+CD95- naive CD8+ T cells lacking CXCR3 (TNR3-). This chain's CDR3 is CASSLDSLRDEQYF. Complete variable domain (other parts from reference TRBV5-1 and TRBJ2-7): KAGVTQTPRYLIKTRGQQVTLSCSPISGHRSVSWYQQTPGQGLQFLFEYFSETQRNKGNFPGRFSGRQFSNSRSEMNVSTLELGDSALYLCASSLDSLRDEQYFGPGTRLTVT.